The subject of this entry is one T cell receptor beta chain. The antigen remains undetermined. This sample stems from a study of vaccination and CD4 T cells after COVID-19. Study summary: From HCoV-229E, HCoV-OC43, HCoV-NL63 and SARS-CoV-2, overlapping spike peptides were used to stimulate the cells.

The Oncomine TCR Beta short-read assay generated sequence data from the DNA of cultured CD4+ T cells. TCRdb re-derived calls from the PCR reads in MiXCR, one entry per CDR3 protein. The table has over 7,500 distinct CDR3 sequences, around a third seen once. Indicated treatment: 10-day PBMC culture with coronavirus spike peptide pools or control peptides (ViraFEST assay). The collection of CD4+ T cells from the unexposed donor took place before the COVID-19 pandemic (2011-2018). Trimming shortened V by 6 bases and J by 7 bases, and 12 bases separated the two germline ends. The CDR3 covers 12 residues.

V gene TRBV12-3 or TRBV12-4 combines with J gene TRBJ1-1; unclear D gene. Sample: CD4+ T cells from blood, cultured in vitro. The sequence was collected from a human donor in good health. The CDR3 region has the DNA TGTGCCAGCAGGACAAGGGCTGTTGAAGCTTTCTTT. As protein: CASRTRAVEAFF.